These 4 T cell receptor beta chains originate from one sample sequenced in a study of CD8 T cells in Susac syndrome. Random-hexamer reverse transcription was applied to about 0.45 to 1 ug RNA. Using its own MiXCR run on the immunoSEQ multiplex PCR reads, TCRdb lists one record per CDR3 protein. This repertoire shows around 270,000 distinct CDR3 sequences, 75% to 90% found once; its top ten account for 0.18%. The sequenced sample consisted of CD8+ T cells from PBMCs. These receptors all come from a human donor with multiple sclerosis.

The chain joins TRBV29-1 to TRBJ2-1, with TRBD2 matching 8 bases. CDR1 is SQVTM, CDR2 ANQGSEA, per germline. Germline trimming cut 0 bases from V and 1 base from J; bases unmatched to any gene: 8. The CDR3 sequence is 17 residues long. As DNA, the CDR3 is TGCAGCGTTGAAGATCGGGGGGGCGGGTTATCCTACAATGAGCAGTTCTTC. Translated: CSVEDRGGGLSYNEQFF.

V and J are TRBV6-1 and TRBJ2-1, with 10 bases identical to TRBD2. Germline lookup yields CDR1 MNHNS and CDR2 SASEGT. CDR3 size: 14 residues. J gave up 8 bases and V 5 bases, and 6 bases lay outside the gene matches. The CDR3 sequence is CASSLAGEVDEQFF. The DNA for the CDR3 is TGTGCCAGCAGTCTAGCGGGAGAGGTCGATGAGCAGTTCTTC.

The V gene is TRBV18, the J gene TRBJ2-1, with 15 bases identical to TRBD2. CDR1 is KGHSH and CDR2 is LQKENI in the germline V gene. V trimming: 3 bases; J trimming: 9 bases; junction bases outside the gene matches: 12. The CDR3 is 18 residues long. CDR3 DNA sequence: TGTGCCAGCTCACCTGTCCCGGGACTAGCGGGGGGTATAGGTGAGCAGTTCTTC. Translating it yields CASSPVPGLAGGIGEQFF.

This clonotype came up a few times. The chain links TRBV5-1 to TRBJ1-6, with a tentative D call TRBD1 (6 bases). This CDR3 spans 12 amino acids. CDR1 and CDR2 from the germline V gene are SGHRS and YFSETQ. Trimming removed 8 bases at V and 10 bases at J, with 13 bases between. CDR3 nucleotides: TGCGCCAGTTCACAGGGAGCCTCACCCCTCCACTTT. This translates into CASSQGASPLHF. Variable domain in full (rest from reference TRBV5-1 and TRBJ1-6): KAGVTQTPRYLIKTRGQQVTLSCSPISGHRSVSWYQQTPGQGLQFLFEYFSETQRNKGNFPGRFSGRQFSNSRSEMNVSTLELGDSALYLCASSQGASPLHFGNGTRLTVT.